A single sample is the source of the 23 T cell receptor beta chains below, sequenced in a study of blood T cell repertoires in COVID-19. Method: immunoSEQ multiplex PCR; TCRdb's copy keeps in-frame clones and lacks some. The sample carries roughly 87,000 clones, around 85% recorded once. Sequenced: peripheral blood. These receptors were collected from a woman of 80 years or more with COVID-19, enrolled during active disease.

V gene TRBV7-3 combines with J gene TRBJ2-3, with 8 positions matching TRBD2. The CDR3 spans 17 residues. Germline CDR1 reads SGHTA; CDR2 reads FQGTGA. Trimming at V came to 0 bases and at J to 5 bases, leaving 10 bases not matched to a gene. The CDR3 DNA follows: TGTGCCAGCAGCTTAACCCCCAGCGGGAGTGGGGGAGATACGCAGTATTTT. This codes for CASSLTPSGSGGDTQYF.

For the CDR3, the DNA is TGTGCCAGCAGCTTGCAGGGAGGTGACTATGGCTACACCTTC. Protein: CASSLQGGDYGYTF. The chain is built from TRBV11-2 and TRBJ1-2; D may be TRBD1 (5 bases). Germline loops: CDR1 SGHAT, CDR2 FQNNGV. Trimming cost V 3 bases and J 3 bases, with 11 bases left between them. The CDR3 contains 14 residues.

The V and J genes are TRBV5-1 and TRBJ1-2; possible D gene TRBD1, 6 bases. In germline, CDR1 is SGHRS, CDR2 YFSETQ. The V end lost 4 bases, the J end lost 3 bases, and 13 bases lay between the germline ends. The CDR3 length is 14 residues. The CDR3 coding sequence is TGCGCCAGCAGCGCCGGACAGTTCGACTATGGCTACACCTTC. Translation gives CASSAGQFDYGYTF. The complete variable domain, with remaining parts taken from reference TRBV5-1 and TRBJ1-2, reads KAGVTQTPRYLIKTRGQQVTLSCSPISGHRSVSWYQQTPGQGLQFLFEYFSETQRNKGNFPGRFSGRQFSNSRSEMNVSTLELGDSALYLCASSAGQFDYGYTFGSGTRLTVV.

V is TRBV6-5 and J is TRBJ1-2; possibly TRBD1 for D (6 bases). The CDR3 covers 13 residues. Germline lookup yields CDR1 MNHEY and CDR2 SVGAGI. Trimming stripped 6 bases from V and 4 bases from J, with 12 bases between. CDR3 DNA sequence: TGTGCCAGCAGGGGACATGGTAGCTATGGCTACACCTTC. Its protein is CASRGHGSYGYTF.

The chain has TRBV7-2 and TRBJ2-7; 7 positions match TRBD2. The CDR3 covers 15 residues. The V gene end was trimmed by 0 bases and the J gene end by 4 bases; junction bases not matched to a gene: 6. Germline CDR1 and CDR2: SGHTA and FQGNSA. The CDR3 sequence: CASSLAVTSLYEQYF. Written as DNA, the CDR3 is TGTGCCAGCAGCTTAGCTGTGACTAGCTTATACGAGCAGTACTTC.

V and J are TRBV28 and TRBJ2-7, with 7 bases that match TRBD1. The CDR3 totals 14 residues. Germline V gene lookup returns CDR1 MDHEN and CDR2 SYDVKM. V was pared by 5 bases and J by 2 bases, with 6 bases of the junction left unmatched. This CDR3 reads CASSGNRGTYEQYF. The CDR3 nucleotides read TGTGCCAGCAGTGGGAACAGGGGTACCTACGAGCAGTACTTC.

The chain links TRBV19 to TRBJ2-7; 10 bases align to TRBD1. Germline V gene lookup returns CDR1 LNHDA and CDR2 SQIVND (reference sequence). The CDR3 totals 16 residues. The V and J ends lost 8 bases and 2 bases, in that order; junction bases with no gene match: 12. The CDR3 region has the DNA TGTGCCAGTTGCCGAGGGACAGGGGTTCGGGCCTACGAGCAGTACTTC. Its translation is CASCRGTGVRAYEQYF.

The rearrangement uses TRBV18 and TRBJ2-7; D unclear. CDR1 and CDR2 (germline): KGHSH, LQKENI. The V end was cut by 3 bases, the J end by 5 bases, with 8 bases between. CDR3 length equals 12 residues. CDR3 sequence reads: CASSPTNDEQYF. CDR3 bases: TGTGCCAGCTCACCCACAAACGACGAGCAGTACTTC.

This chain links TRBV5-1 with TRBJ2-7, with D hard to call. Trimming took off 0 bases at V and 0 bases at J, with 7 bases between the two ends. Germline values: CDR1 SGHRS, CDR2 YFSETQ. CDR3 size: 14 residues. This chain's CDR3 is CASSLGAPSYEQYF. The CDR3 DNA reads as TGCGCCAGCAGCTTGGGCGCTCCCTCCTACGAGCAGTACTTC.

This clone came up a few times. V gene TRBV24-1 combines with J gene TRBJ2-7, with D perhaps TRBD2 (5 bases). This CDR3 contains 13 residues. CDR1 and CDR2 (germline): KGHDR, SFDVKD. Deletions cut 5 bases from V and 0 bases from J, with 7 bases between. The CDR3 nucleotides read TGTGCCACCAGTGGTGGGAGCTCCTACGAGCAGTACTTC. Translating gives CATSGGSSYEQYF.

The V and J genes are TRBV28 and TRBJ2-3; the match to TRBD2 covers 7 bases. The J segment lost 5 bases and the V segment lost 6 bases, leaving 8 bases of the junction unmatched. CDR1 is MDHEN, CDR2 SYDVKM, per germline. This CDR3 has 14 amino acids. CDR3 sequence (DNA): TGTGCCAGCAGGCCGGGACTAAGGATAGATACGCAGTATTTT. Its protein is CASRPGLRIDTQYF. The whole variable domain, remainder taken from reference TRBV28 and TRBJ2-3, is DVKVTQSSRYLVKRTGEKVFLECVQDMDHENMFWYRQDPGLGLRLIYFSYDVKMKEKGDIPEGYSVSREKKERFSLILESASTNQTSMYLCASRPGLRIDTQYFGPGTRLTVL.

The gene calls are TRBV20-1 and TRBJ2-3; perhaps TRBD2 as D (6 bases). The CDR3 contains 18 residues. V was clipped by 3 bases and J by 2 bases, with 24 bases between them. CDR1 and CDR2 from the germline V gene are DFQATT and SNEGSKA (reference sequence). CDR3 bases: TGCAGTGCTAGTTCTCACTTCGGGACTCCAGACACCACAGATACGCAGTATTTT. This gives the protein CSASSHFGTPDTTDTQYF.

This clone was seen just once. V usage is TRBV25-1 and J usage is TRBJ2-2; 7 positions match TRBD2. Germline lookup yields CDR1 MGHDK and CDR2 SYGVNS. The CDR3 is made up of 15 amino acids. The V and J ends lost 1 base and 6 bases, in that order; junction bases with no gene match: 5. CDR3 nucleotide sequence: TGTGCCAGCAGTGAATCCCTGGGGAGGGCCGGGGAGCTGTTTTTT. As protein: CASSESLGRAGELFF.

The rearrangement uses TRBV5-1 and TRBJ1-5; D may be TRBD1 (5 bases). The germline gives CDR1 SGHRS, CDR2 YFSETQ. Trimming removed 4 bases from V and 3 bases from J, with 14 bases in between. The CDR3 is 15 amino acids. The CDR3 sequence is CASSPDQGINQPQHF. CDR3 coding DNA: TGCGCCAGCAGCCCCGATCAGGGAATCAATCAGCCCCAGCATTTT.

This chain connects TRBV7-2 to TRBJ2-4; TRBD2 might be the D (6 bases). V was trimmed by 0 bases and J by 3 bases, leaving 12 bases between them. The germline V gene has CDR1 SGHTA and CDR2 FQGNSA. This CDR3 is 16 amino acids long. The CDR3 DNA reads TGTGCCAGCAGCTTAGCCGGGGGAACCCTCAAAAACATTCAGTACTTC. Translated: CASSLAGGTLKNIQYF.

The chain uses TRBV19 and TRBJ2-6, with TRBD1 identical over 10 bases. The CDR3 sequence is 20 residues long. The germline CDR1 and CDR2 sequences are LNHDA and SQIVND (reference sequence). V trimming: 4 bases; J trimming: 0 bases; junction bases outside the gene matches: 12. In nucleotides, the CDR3 is TGTGCCAGTAGTACCCCCGGGACAGGGGTCCCCTCCTCTGGGGCCAACGTCCTGACTTTC. As protein: CASSTPGTGVPSSGANVLTF.

The chain has TRBV7-8 and TRBJ2-7; 10 bases align to TRBD1. With 3 bases clipped from V and 3 bases from J, the junction kept 5 bases outside the gene matches. Germline-derived CDR1 and CDR2 are SGHVS and FQNEAQ. The CDR3 extends over 15 amino acids. This CDR3 reads CASSFLRDRGYEQYF. The DNA for the CDR3 is TGTGCCAGCAGCTTCCTCCGGGACAGGGGCTACGAGCAGTACTTC.

The chain uses TRBV5-1 and TRBJ2-3; a weak D match, TRBD2 (5 bases). Germline CDR1 SGHRS, CDR2 YFSETQ. The CDR3 runs to 13 residues. The germline V and J ends were trimmed by 5 bases and 1 base, with 8 bases remaining between them. The CDR3 DNA reads TGCGCCAGCAGGGTCGGGGGCACAGATACGCAGTATTTT. Translation gives CASRVGGTDTQYF.

This clone is a singleton in its sample. This CDR3 is CASSMTGLGTNEKLFF. The CDR3 nucleotides are TGTGCCAGTAGTATGACCGGGTTGGGTACTAATGAAAAACTGTTTTTT. The V call is TRBV19, the J call TRBJ1-4; no firm D call. With 3 bases removed from V and 2 bases from J, the gap between germline ends came to 13 bases. The CDR3 totals 16 residues. From germline, CDR1 is LNHDA and CDR2 SQIVND (reference sequence).

The rearrangement joins TRBV6-6 to TRBJ2-2; tentative D call: TRBD1 (6 bases). This CDR3 region has 16 residues. Germline CDR1 MNHNY, CDR2 SVGAGI (reference sequence). With 6 bases removed from V and 0 bases from J, the gap between germline ends came to 14 bases. CDR3 protein: CASRYTGIANTGELFF. In DNA form, the CDR3 reads TGTGCCAGCAGATATACAGGGATCGCGAACACCGGGGAGCTGTTTTTT.

The rearrangement uses TRBV6-2 or TRBV6-3 and TRBJ2-1; 8 nucleotides match TRBD2. After removal of 6 bases from V and 7 bases from J, the junction contained 5 bases not matched to a gene. There are 13 residues in the CDR3. Per the germline V gene, CDR1 is MNHEY and CDR2 is SVGEGT. CDR3 amino acids: CASSTVAGNEQFF. DNA of the CDR3: TGTGCCAGCAGCACGGTAGCGGGGAATGAGCAGTTCTTC.

The gene calls are TRBV15 and TRBJ2-2; the D gene is possibly TRBD1 (5 bases). There are 15 residues in the CDR3. V lost 1 base and J lost 2, with 8 bases in between. Germline lookup yields CDR1 LNHNV and CDR2 YYDKDF (reference sequence). This CDR3 is CATSRVGANTGELFF. CDR3 nucleotide sequence: TGTGCCACCAGCAGAGTTGGGGCAAACACCGGGGAGCTGTTTTTT.

This rearrangement joins TRBV19 to TRBJ1-4, with 9 nucleotides matching TRBD1. CDR1 and CDR2 (germline): LNHDA, SQIVND (reference sequence). The CDR3 has 15 amino acids. After removal of 4 bases from V and 8 bases from J, the junction contained 8 bases not matched to a gene. CDR3 sequence: CASSKHRDREEKLFF. The CDR3, as DNA: TGTGCCAGTAGTAAACACCGGGACAGGGAAGAAAAACTGTTTTTT.